The present entry profiles one T cell receptor (beta chain) with its context. Its antigen remains unknown. TCRdb reanalyzed the 5' RACE reads and collapses them to one entry per CDR3 protein, without DNA. This sample lists some 460,000 distinct CDR3 sequences; its ten largest clones have under 1.5%. This sample is drawn from a study of T cells expressing NK-cell markers. On the study more broadly: Eight donors were sequenced, seven testing HCMV-seropositive and one testing seronegative. Study-wide points: Of CD8+ T cells, about 1.0-8% belonged to dominant NKG2C+ clonotypes in roughly six donors. One observes that, in four donors, these clonotypes were also the leading ones within the CD3+CD56-NKG2C+ fraction.

The CDR3 is 14 amino acids. Germline loops: CDR1 LGHDT, CDR2 YNNKEL (reference sequence). The sequence was collected from a woman aged 45-65 years in good health. The V call is TRBV3-1, the J call TRBJ1-1. Sequencing was carried out using blood T cells: a sorted CD56 or NKG2C T cell subset, CD4+ or CD8+ T cells, or bulk PBMC T cells (not recorded which). This chain's CDR3 is CASTSRGRVTEAFF.